Below, 32 T cell receptor beta chains from the same sample are listed, as sequenced in a study of blood T cell repertoires in COVID-19. The repertoire was sequenced with immunoSEQ multiplex PCR; TCRdb's copy has only in-frame clones and lacks some. This table has 300,000 to 450,000 clones, over 75% appearing once. Sequenced sample: peripheral blood. The receptor source for this set is a woman aged 25 to 39 with COVID-19, enrolled during active disease.

This chain uses TRBV15 with TRBJ2-7, with D tentatively TRBD2 (5 bases). The CDR3 spans 14 residues. The germline gives CDR1 LNHNV, CDR2 YYDKDF (reference sequence). Trimming removed 4 bases at V and 1 base at J, with 11 bases between. The CDR3 is CATSMERASYEQYF. The CDR3 DNA sequence: TGTGCCACCAGCATGGAGAGGGCTTCCTACGAGCAGTACTTC.

The chain combines TRBV9 with TRBJ2-4, with D hard to call. Trimming took off 1 base at V and 9 bases at J, with 14 bases between the two ends. This CDR3 has 14 residues. Germline assignment: CDR1 SGDLS and CDR2 YYNGEE. CDR3 in amino acids: CASSVNLGRSIQYF. As DNA, the CDR3 is TGTGCCAGCAGCGTAAATCTGGGCCGAAGCATTCAGTACTTC. Complete variable domain (other parts from reference TRBV9 and TRBJ2-4): DSGVTQTPKHLITATGQRVTLRCSPRSGDLSVYWYQQSLDQGLQFLIQYYNGEERAKGNILERFSAQQFPDLHSELNLSSLELGDSALYFCASSVNLGRSIQYFGAGTRLSVL.

This chain links TRBV28 with TRBJ2-7; 9 bases fit TRBD2. The J segment lost 2 bases and the V segment lost 6 bases, leaving 8 bases of the junction unmatched. The CDR3 is 15 residues long. Germline CDR1 is MDHEN and CDR2 is SYDVKM. CDR3 sequence reads: CASRVAGADPYEQYF. As DNA, the CDR3 is TGTGCCAGCAGGGTAGCGGGAGCGGACCCCTACGAGCAGTACTTC.

The chain recombines TRBV11-2 with TRBJ2-2; 7 bases fit TRBD2. This CDR3 has 18 amino acids. After removal of 4 bases from V and 0 bases from J, the junction contained 11 bases not matched to a gene. Per germline, CDR1 SGHAT and CDR2 FQNNGV. CDR3 protein: CASSYLATAGANTGELFF. CDR3 DNA sequence: TGTGCCAGCAGCTACCTAGCTACGGCGGGAGCGAACACCGGGGAGCTGTTTTTT.

J is TRBJ2-7 and V is TRBV12-3 or TRBV12-4; a possible D gene is TRBD1 (5 bases). This CDR3 comprises 13 residues. Trimming removed 3 bases from V and 6 bases from J, with 12 bases in between. CDR3 sequence (DNA): TGTGCCAGCAGTTTTCAGGGTAGGGTCGAGCAGTACTTC. This gives the protein CASSFQGRVEQYF.

The chain joins TRBV7-2 to TRBJ1-1; D call uncertain. V was pared by 1 base and J by 1 base, with 10 bases between. This CDR3 region has 15 residues. CDR1 is SGHTA, CDR2 FQGNSA, per germline. CDR3 sequence: CASSLDGRGNTEAFF. CDR3 in DNA: TGTGCCAGCAGCTTAGATGGCAGAGGGAACACTGAAGCTTTCTTT.

This chain uses TRBV29-1 with TRBJ1-4; 9 bases fit TRBD1. CDR1 and CDR2 (germline): SQVTM, ANQGSEA. The ends lost 7 bases at V and 7 bases at J; junction bases unmatched: 7. This CDR3 is 13 amino acids long. Here the CDR3 DNA reads TGCAGCGCAGCCGGGACAGGGCTTGAAAAACTGTTTTTT. This codes for CSAAGTGLEKLFF.

This chain connects TRBV30 to TRBJ2-1, with 9 bases aligning to TRBD2. This CDR3 contains 16 residues. The V gene's germline CDR1 is GTSNPN and CDR2 SVGIG (reference sequence). V shed 3 bases, J shed 4 bases, and the junction held 10 bases outside the gene matches. The DNA of the CDR3 is TGTGCCTGGAGAAAGAAAGCGGGAGGAATGTACAATGAGCAGTTCTTC. Translation: CAWRKKAGGMYNEQFF.

V is TRBV5-5 and J is TRBJ2-5; 12 bases are shared with TRBD2. CDR3 length equals 15 residues. Germline values: CDR1 SGHKS, CDR2 YYEKEE (reference sequence). J lost 5 bases, V lost 4 bases, and 6 bases had no gene match. The CDR3: CASSATSGSLETQYF. The CDR3 nucleotides are TGTGCCAGCAGCGCGACTAGCGGGAGTCTGGAGACCCAGTACTTC. The full variable domain, in which reference TRBV5-5 and TRBJ2-5 provide the parts outside the CDR3, is DAGVTQSPTHLIKTRGQQVTLRCSPISGHKSVSWYQQVLGQGPQFIFQYYEKEERGRGNFPDRFSARQFPNYSSELNVNALLLGDSALYLCASSATSGSLETQYFGPGTRLLVL.

The chain recombines TRBV19 with TRBJ2-2, with 12 bases fitting TRBD2. Unmatched junction bases numbered 3, after V lost 0 bases and J lost 1 base. The CDR3 length is 18 residues. CDR1 is LNHDA and CDR2 is SQIVND in the germline V gene (reference sequence). This CDR3 is CASSIDGGLAGNTGELFF. The CDR3 nucleotides are TGTGCCAGTAGTATAGATGGGGGACTAGCGGGGAACACCGGGGAGCTGTTTTTT. Based on the CDR3 plus reference TRBV19 and TRBJ2-2, the full variable domain is DGGITQSPKYLFRKEGQNVTLSCEQNLNHDAMYWYRQDPGQGLRLIYYSQIVNDFQKGDIAEGYSVSREKKESFPLTVTSAQKNPTAFYLCASSIDGGLAGNTGELFFGEGSRLTVL.

The CDR3 sequence is CASSGDRTGREQYF. The CDR3, as DNA: TGTGCCAGCAGTGGGGACAGGACTGGCCGCGAGCAGTACTTC. The rearrangement joins TRBV2 to TRBJ2-7; 8 bases match TRBD1. In germline, CDR1 is SNHLY, CDR2 FYNNEI. Trimming removed 4 bases from V and 6 bases from J; junction bases left unmatched: 8. The CDR3 loop spans 14 amino acids.

This clone was observed a handful of times. This chain joins TRBV2 and TRBJ2-7, with TRBD2 identical over 9 bases. This CDR3 has 14 residues. Trimming took 7 bases from V and 4 from J; bases not matched to a gene: 8. Germline CDR1 SNHLY, CDR2 FYNNEI. CDR3 nucleotides: TGTGCCAGCACTCGGGCGGGACTAGCTTACGAGCAGTACTTC. Translating gives CASTRAGLAYEQYF.

The rearrangement uses TRBV30 and TRBJ1-3; D remains ambiguous. V lost 4 bases to trimming and J lost 2 bases, with 9 bases between them. This CDR3 spans 13 amino acids. Per the germline V gene, CDR1 is GTSNPN and CDR2 is SVGIG (reference sequence). The CDR3 DNA sequence: TGTGCCTGGACCTGGTCAGCTGGAAACACCATATATTTT. It is translated as CAWTWSAGNTIYF.

The chain joins TRBV5-6 to TRBJ2-7, with 7 bases lining up with TRBD1. The V gene's germline CDR1 is SGHDT and CDR2 YYEEEE. J gave up 4 bases and V 3 bases, and 7 bases lay outside the gene matches. The CDR3 loop spans 14 amino acids. The CDR3 sequence: CASSSETGRYEQYF. The CDR3 DNA reads TGTGCCAGCAGCTCAGAGACAGGGCGATACGAGCAGTACTTC.

The chain employs TRBV5-1 and TRBJ2-1, with TRBD2 as a possible D gene (5 bases). Trimming stripped 1 base from V and 5 bases from J, with 10 bases between. Germline CDR1 is SGHRS and CDR2 is YFSETQ. The CDR3 runs 14 residues. CDR3 bases: TGCGCCAGCAGCTTGCAAGGGAGAAACAATGAGCAGTTCTTC. Encoded protein: CASSLQGRNNEQFF.

The V and J genes are TRBV28 and TRBJ1-1; D may be TRBD1 (5 bases). Trimming shortened V by 6 bases and J by 4 bases, and 18 bases separated the two germline ends. CDR1 and CDR2 (germline): MDHEN, SYDVKM. The CDR3 covers 15 residues. CDR3 bases: TGTGCCAGCAGCCCCCCACAGGTCTGGGGCACTGAAGCTTTCTTT. Its translation: CASSPPQVWGTEAFF.

This clone is a singleton in its sample. This sequence joins TRBV5-1 and TRBJ1-4; D uncertain. The V gene lost 5 bases and the J gene lost 1 base, with 15 bases spanning the gap. This CDR3 is built from 16 residues. From germline, CDR1 is SGHRS and CDR2 YFSETQ. CDR3 sequence: CASSWGREGTNEKLFF. The CDR3 DNA is TGCGCCAGCAGTTGGGGAAGGGAGGGAACTAATGAAAAACTGTTTTTT.

This clone was observed a few times. The chain links TRBV28 to TRBJ1-2, with TRBD1 identical over 7 bases. Germline assignment: CDR1 MDHEN and CDR2 SYDVKM. J gave up 4 bases and V 2 bases, and 7 bases lay outside the gene matches. The CDR3 has 15 residues. The CDR3 coding sequence is TGTGCCAGCAGTTTAGTTTTGGGACAGTCCTATGGCTACACCTTC. Protein sequence: CASSLVLGQSYGYTF.

The rearrangement uses TRBV5-4 and TRBJ1-5; no firm D call. Germline lookup yields CDR1 SGHNT and CDR2 YYREEE (reference sequence). CDR3 length: 16 residues. Between the trimmed V and J ends, which lost 4 bases and 1 base, there was a span of 15 bases. This CDR3 is CASSPHPRGSNQPQHF. The CDR3 DNA sequence: TGTGCCAGCAGCCCGCATCCCCGCGGGAGCAATCAGCCCCAGCATTTT.

J is TRBJ2-5 and V is TRBV2; no clear D. Germline CDR1 and CDR2: SNHLY and FYNNEI. The CDR3 has 12 residues. Deletions cut 0 bases from V and 5 bases from J, with 4 bases between. The CDR3 spells CASSEAAETQYF. The CDR3 DNA reads TGTGCCAGCAGTGAAGCAGCTGAGACCCAGTACTTC. Based on the CDR3 plus reference TRBV2 and TRBJ2-5, the full variable domain is EPEVTQTPSHQVTQMGQEVILRCVPISNHLYFYWYRQILGQKVEFLVSFYNNEISEKSEIFDDQFSVERPDGSNFTLKIRSTKLEDSAMYFCASSEAAETQYFGPGTRLLVL.

The chain combines TRBV7-2 with TRBJ1-1, with D possibly TRBD1 on 5 matching bases. The CDR3 has 13 amino acids. Germline V gives CDR1 SGHTA, CDR2 FQGNSA. V was pared by 1 base and J by 8 bases, with 11 bases between. CDR3 sequence (DNA): TGTGCCAGCAGCTTAGGGGGCCGAGTGGAAGCTTTCTTT. It encodes CASSLGGRVEAFF.

CDR3 sequence: CAWSPRNEAFF. In nucleotides, the CDR3 is TGTGCCTGGAGTCCCCGTAATGAAGCTTTCTTT. This chain connects TRBV30 to TRBJ1-1; D unresolved. Trimming cost V 2 bases and J 7 bases, with 8 bases left between them. CDR3 length: 11 amino acids. Germline CDR1 and CDR2: GTSNPN and SVGIG (reference sequence).

The chain recombines TRBV20-1 with TRBJ2-5, with D possibly being TRBD2 (5 bases). With 7 bases removed from V and 5 bases from J, the gap between germline ends came to 11 bases. Germline CDR1 reads DFQATT; CDR2 reads SNEGSKA (reference sequence). This CDR3 has 11 residues. The CDR3 region has the DNA TGCAGTGTCGCCAGGAGGGAGACCCAGTACTTC. Translated: CSVARRETQYF.

The V gene is TRBV28, the J gene TRBJ2-5, with D possibly TRBD2 on 6 matching bases. Per the germline V gene, CDR1 is MDHEN and CDR2 is SYDVKM. There are 13 residues in the CDR3. V lost 3 bases and J 4 bases, leaving 9 bases between the germline ends. Here the CDR3 reads CASSLGGVETQYF. CDR3 DNA sequence: TGTGCCAGCAGTTTGGGCGGGGTAGAGACCCAGTACTTC.

Here the CDR3 DNA reads TGTGCCAGCAGCTTGGGAGCGGGAGGCTACAATGAGCAGTTCTTC. This translates into CASSLGAGGYNEQFF. The chain links TRBV11-2 to TRBJ2-1; 9 bases agree with TRBD2. Trimming at V came to 3 bases and at J to 3 bases, leaving 3 bases not matched to a gene. CDR1 is SGHAT and CDR2 is FQNNGV in the germline V gene. The CDR3 has 15 residues.

The rearrangement joins TRBV2 to TRBJ2-3; 7 positions agree with TRBD1. The CDR3 totals 17 residues. Germline CDR1 SNHLY, CDR2 FYNNEI. The V gene end was trimmed by 6 bases and the J gene end by 3 bases; junction bases not matched to a gene: 15. The CDR3 loop is CASRTGFKVMGTDTQYF. The CDR3 DNA is TGTGCCAGCAGGACAGGGTTTAAGGTCATGGGGACAGATACGCAGTATTTT.

The genes are TRBV18 and TRBJ1-2, with 7 bases aligning to TRBD1. The CDR3 totals 12 residues. V trimming: 8 bases; J trimming: 8 bases; junction bases outside the gene matches: 8. Germline CDR1 and CDR2: KGHSH and LQKENI. Written as DNA, the CDR3 is TGTGCCAGCACACAGGGGATCCGCGGCTACACCTTC. This translates into CASTQGIRGYTF.

The chain combines TRBV5-6 with TRBJ2-7, with TRBD2 matching 8 bases. The trim removed 7 bases at V and 2 bases at J, leaving 14 bases unmatched. This CDR3 spans 16 amino acids. Germline CDR1 is SGHDT and CDR2 is YYEEEE. The CDR3 DNA sequence: TGTGCCAGCGGAAGGGGACTAGAGAGTGAGACCTACGAGCAGTACTTC. It is translated as CASGRGLESETYEQYF.

The J gene is TRBJ1-6, the V gene TRBV5-5; D is possibly TRBD1 (5 bases). The CDR3 extends over 16 amino acids. CDR1 is SGHKS and CDR2 is YYEKEE in the germline V gene (reference sequence). Trimming removed 0 bases at V and 5 bases at J, with 12 bases between. CDR3 sequence reads: CASSLEWTRDNSPLHF. The CDR3 region has the DNA TGTGCCAGCAGCTTGGAGTGGACAAGGGATAATTCACCCCTCCACTTT.

This clone was counted once. The rearrangement uses TRBV7-2 and TRBJ2-7; no definite D call. From germline, CDR1 is SGHTA and CDR2 FQGNSA. Trimming took off 4 bases at V and 2 bases at J, with 27 bases between the two ends. The CDR3 consists of 19 residues. This CDR3 is CASSSTGYSNIPYTYEQYF. Here the CDR3 DNA reads TGTGCCAGCAGCTCAACCGGGTATAGCAACATTCCCTATACCTACGAGCAGTACTTC.

The chain has TRBV4-3 and TRBJ2-7, with 13 bases that match TRBD2. Losses at the gene ends were 1 base for V and 3 bases for J; bases not matched to a gene: 3. Germline-derived CDR1 and CDR2 are LGHNA and YSLEER. This CDR3 comprises 16 residues. Written as DNA, the CDR3 is TGCGCCAGCAGCCAAGCGGGACTAGCGGGACACTACGAGCAGTACTTC. It yields the protein CASSQAGLAGHYEQYF.

This clone was seen once. The V and J genes are TRBV28 and TRBJ2-1; 9 bases map to TRBD1. Trimming at V came to 7 bases and at J to 4 bases, leaving 8 bases not matched to a gene. The germline gives CDR1 MDHEN, CDR2 SYDVKM. This CDR3 has 15 amino acids. The CDR3 region has the DNA TGTGCCAGCACAAAAACAGGGGGCTCATACAATGAGCAGTTCTTC. Translating it yields CASTKTGGSYNEQFF. The full variable domain, rest sourced from reference TRBV28 and TRBJ2-1, is DVKVTQSSRYLVKRTGEKVFLECVQDMDHENMFWYRQDPGLGLRLIYFSYDVKMKEKGDIPEGYSVSREKKERFSLILESASTNQTSMYLCASTKTGGSYNEQFFGPGTRLTVL.